This passage covers 9 T cell receptor beta chains from one sample sequenced in a study of T cells in Graves' hyperthyroidism and ophthalmopathy. Amplification of TCR beta CDR3 regions used RNA as the template. The HTBI set primed first-round TCR CDR3 RT-PCR. TCRdb passed the multiplex PCR reads through MiXCR, listing each CDR3 protein once. The sample contains 550,000 to 700,000 distinct CDR3 sequences, 40% to 55% of which appear only once. Sequencing was performed on peripheral blood or thyroid tissue (not recorded which). These receptors were taken from an adult woman with Graves' disease, either hyperthyroidism or ophthalmopathy (not recorded which).

The chain links TRBV7-8 to TRBJ2-7; D may be TRBD2 (6 bases). Germline assignment: CDR1 SGHVS and CDR2 FQNEAQ. V lost 3 bases and J 2 bases, leaving 11 bases between the germline ends. This CDR3 is built from 14 residues. CDR3 loop: CASSFSAGAYEQYF. The CDR3 nucleotides are TGTGCCAGCAGCTTCTCAGCGGGCGCCTACGAGCAGTACTTC.

This clonotype was detected a few times. The junction and the germline gene differ at one end; a read error may be behind it. The V call is TRBV2, the J call TRBJ2-2, with D unresolved. The CDR3 runs to 17 residues. CDR1 and CDR2 from the germline V gene are SNHLY and FYNNEI. The CDR3 loop is CASSDGPTATNTGELFF. DNA of the CDR3: TGTGCCAGCAGTGACGGCCCCACAGCTACGAACACTGGGGAGCTGTTTTTT. The full variable domain, completed using reference TRBV2 and TRBJ2-2, is EPEVTQTPSHQVTQMGQEVILRCVPISNHLYFYWYRQILGQKVEFLVSFYNNEISEKSEIFDDQFSVERPDGSNFTLKIRSTKLEDSAMYFCASSDGPTATNTGELFFGEGSRLTVL.

The rearrangement links TRBV7-3 to TRBJ2-5; tentatively, D is TRBD2 (5 bases). The V and J ends lost 5 bases and 13 bases respectively, with 17 bases between them. The length of the CDR3 is 12 residues. Germline V lookup: CDR1 SGHTA, CDR2 FQGTGA. CDR3 in amino acids: CASSPTPLASYF. Here the CDR3 DNA reads TGTGCCAGCAGCCCCACCCCCCTAGCCTCGTACTTC.

This chain uses TRBV5-1 with TRBJ2-6; 9 nucleotides line up with TRBD1. This CDR3 is built from 14 residues. Per the germline V gene, CDR1 is SGHRS and CDR2 is YFSETQ. Unmatched junction bases numbered 9, after V lost 0 bases and J lost 17 bases. The DNA for the CDR3 is TGCGCCAGCAGCTTGGATCGGACCGGGACAGGGTTGACTTTC. This gives the protein CASSLDRTGTGLTF.

This clonotype was recorded at least ten times. The CDR3 DNA reads as TGCAGCGTTGAATACACTGAAGCTTTCTTT. Translation: CSVEYTEAFF. J is TRBJ1-1 and V is TRBV29-1; no clear D. The CDR3 totals 10 residues. V was cut by 2 bases and J by 3 bases, with 1 base left in between. The germline gives CDR1 SQVTM, CDR2 ANQGSEA. The full variable domain, with the rest looked up from reference TRBV29-1 and TRBJ1-1, is SAVISQKPSRDICQRGTSLTIQCQVDSQVTMMFWYRQQPGQSLTLIATANQGSEATYESGFVIDKFPISRPNLTFSTLTVSNMSPEDSSIYLCSVEYTEAFFGQGTRLTVV.

The chain carries TRBV24-1 and TRBJ1-2, with 7 bases fitting TRBD1. There are 14 residues in the CDR3. The germline V gene has CDR1 KGHDR and CDR2 SFDVKD. Trimming removed 3 bases from V and 4 bases from J; junction bases left unmatched: 4. DNA of the CDR3: TGTGCCACCAGTGATGCGGGACAGACCTATGGCTACACCTTC. Protein product: CATSDAGQTYGYTF.

This clonotype has a count of ten or more. The rearrangement uses TRBV7-8 and TRBJ1-3, with no clear D. Trimming cost V 1 base and J 4 bases, with 11 bases left between them. Germline CDR1 SGHVS, CDR2 FQNEAQ. The CDR3 is 15 residues long. CDR3 DNA sequence: TGTGCCAGCAGCTTAGACAGTGGTCACGGAAACACCATATATTTT. It translates to CASSLDSGHGNTIYF.

In its sample, this clonotype was seen many times. The V gene is TRBV19, the J gene TRBJ1-3; 7 nucleotides align to TRBD1. The CDR3 loop spans 16 amino acids. Germline trimming cut 2 bases from V and 4 bases from J; bases unmatched to any gene: 8. Germline values: CDR1 LNHDA, CDR2 SQIVND (reference sequence). CDR3 nucleotides: TGTGCCAGTAGTATAATAGGCGGGACAGAAGGAAACACCATATATTTT. This codes for CASSIIGGTEGNTIYF. Full variable domain (missing parts from reference TRBV19 and TRBJ1-3): DGGITQSPKYLFRKEGQNVTLSCEQNLNHDAMYWYRQDPGQGLRLIYYSQIVNDFQKGDIAEGYSVSREKKESFPLTVTSAQKNPTAFYLCASSIIGGTEGNTIYFGEGSWLTVV.

This clonotype was detected many times. The V gene is TRBV6-5, the J gene TRBJ1-1; TRBD1 might be the D (5 bases). Trimming shortened V by 7 bases and J by 4 bases, and 22 bases separated the two germline ends. Germline CDR1 and CDR2: MNHEY and SVGAGI. The CDR3 is made up of 16 amino acids. CDR3 sequence reads: CASTHAGTLGGTEAFF. CDR3 bases: TGTGCCAGCACCCACGCGGGGACCTTGGGGGGCACTGAAGCTTTCTTT.